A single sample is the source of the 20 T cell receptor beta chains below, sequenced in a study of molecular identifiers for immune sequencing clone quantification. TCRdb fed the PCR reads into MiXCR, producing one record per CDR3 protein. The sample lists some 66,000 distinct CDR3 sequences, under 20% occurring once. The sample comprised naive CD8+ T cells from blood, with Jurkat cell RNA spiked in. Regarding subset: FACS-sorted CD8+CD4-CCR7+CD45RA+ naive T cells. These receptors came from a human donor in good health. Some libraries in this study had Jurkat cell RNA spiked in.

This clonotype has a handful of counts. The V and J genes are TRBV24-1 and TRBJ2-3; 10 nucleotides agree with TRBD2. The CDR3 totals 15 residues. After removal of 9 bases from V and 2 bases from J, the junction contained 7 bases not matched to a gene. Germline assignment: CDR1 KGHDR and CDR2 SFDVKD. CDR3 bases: TGTGCCACCGGAGCAACTAGCGGGATCACAGATACGCAGTATTTT. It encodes CATGATSGITDTQYF.

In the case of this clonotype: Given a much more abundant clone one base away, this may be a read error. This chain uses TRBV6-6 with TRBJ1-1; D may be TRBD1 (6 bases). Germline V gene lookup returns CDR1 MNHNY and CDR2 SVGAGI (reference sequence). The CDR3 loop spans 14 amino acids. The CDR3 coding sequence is TGTGCCTGCAGTCTCACTGGGACAACAACTGAAGCTTTCTTT. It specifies CACSLTGTTTEAFF.

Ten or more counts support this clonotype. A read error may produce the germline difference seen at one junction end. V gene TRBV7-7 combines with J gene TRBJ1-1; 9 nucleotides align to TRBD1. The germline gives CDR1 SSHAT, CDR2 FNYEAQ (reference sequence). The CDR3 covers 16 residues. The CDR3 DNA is TGTGCTAGCAGCCCCGGGACAGGGCAACCGGGCACTGAAGCTTTCTTT. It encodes CASSPGTGQPGTEAFF.

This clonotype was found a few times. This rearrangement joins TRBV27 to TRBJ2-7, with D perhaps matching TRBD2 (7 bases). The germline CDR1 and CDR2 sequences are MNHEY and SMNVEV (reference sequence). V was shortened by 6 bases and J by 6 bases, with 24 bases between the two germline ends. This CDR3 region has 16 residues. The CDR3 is CASSSSGGEFNFEQYF. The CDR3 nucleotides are TGTGCCAGCAGCAGTTCGGGGGGCGAATTCAATTTCGAGCAGTACTTC.

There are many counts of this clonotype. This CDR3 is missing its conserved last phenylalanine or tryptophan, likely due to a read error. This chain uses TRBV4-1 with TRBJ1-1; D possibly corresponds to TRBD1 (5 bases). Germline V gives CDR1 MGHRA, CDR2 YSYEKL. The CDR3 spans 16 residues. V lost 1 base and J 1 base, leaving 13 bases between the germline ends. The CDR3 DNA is TGCGCCAGCAGCCAAGGGTCAGACAGACCGAACACTGAAGCTTTCTCT. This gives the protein CASSQGSDRPNTEAFS.

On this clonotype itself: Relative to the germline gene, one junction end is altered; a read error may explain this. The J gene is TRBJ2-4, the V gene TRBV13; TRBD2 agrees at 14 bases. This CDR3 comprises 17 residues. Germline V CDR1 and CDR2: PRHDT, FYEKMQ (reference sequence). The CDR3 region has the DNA TGTGCCAGCAGCTACGGACTAGCGGGAGGAGGGGGAAACGTTCAGTACTTC. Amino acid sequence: CASSYGLAGGGGNVQYF.

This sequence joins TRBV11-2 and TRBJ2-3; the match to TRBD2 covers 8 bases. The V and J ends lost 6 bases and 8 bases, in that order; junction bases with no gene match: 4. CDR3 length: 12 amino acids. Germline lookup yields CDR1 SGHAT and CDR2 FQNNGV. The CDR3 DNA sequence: TGTGCCAGCAGTAGCGGGATGGCTACGCAGTATTTT. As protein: CASSSGMATQYF.

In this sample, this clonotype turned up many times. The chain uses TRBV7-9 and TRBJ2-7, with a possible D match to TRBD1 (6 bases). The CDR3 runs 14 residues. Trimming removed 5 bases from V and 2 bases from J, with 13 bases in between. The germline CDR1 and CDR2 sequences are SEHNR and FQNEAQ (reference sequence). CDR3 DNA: TGTGCCAGCAGCCTTATCCCAGGGGCCTACGAGCAGTACTTC. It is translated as CASSLIPGAYEQYF.

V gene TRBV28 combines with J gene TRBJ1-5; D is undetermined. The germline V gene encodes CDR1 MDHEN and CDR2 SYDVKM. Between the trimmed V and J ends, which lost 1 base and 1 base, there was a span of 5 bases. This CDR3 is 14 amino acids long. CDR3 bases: TGTGCCAGCAGTTTATCAACAAGCAATCAGCCCCAGCATTTT. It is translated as CASSLSTSNQPQHF.

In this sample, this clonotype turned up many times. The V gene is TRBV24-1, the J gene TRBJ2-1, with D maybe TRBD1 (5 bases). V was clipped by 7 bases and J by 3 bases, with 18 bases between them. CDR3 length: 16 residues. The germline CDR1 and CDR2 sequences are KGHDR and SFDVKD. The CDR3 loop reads CATSSRAGALYNEQFF. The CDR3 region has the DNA TGTGCCACCAGCTCCAGGGCAGGCGCCCTCTACAATGAGCAGTTCTTC.

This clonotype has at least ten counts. CDR3 DNA: TGTGCCAGCAGCTTAGCGGGGCTGGGTGAGCAGTTCTTC. This codes for CASSLAGLGEQFF. The J gene is TRBJ2-1, the V gene TRBV7-2, with a possible D match to TRBD1 (5 bases). Trimming took 0 bases from V and 9 from J, leaving 9 bases between them. CDR3 length equals 13 residues. Per the germline V gene, CDR1 is SGHTA and CDR2 is FQGNSA.

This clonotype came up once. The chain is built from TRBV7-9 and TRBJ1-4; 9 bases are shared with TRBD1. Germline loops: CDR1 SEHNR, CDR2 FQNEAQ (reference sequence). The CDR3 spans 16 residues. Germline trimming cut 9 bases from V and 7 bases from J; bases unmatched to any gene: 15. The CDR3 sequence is CASTGTGRFGGEKLFF. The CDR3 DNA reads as TGTGCCAGTACCGGGACAGGGCGTTTTGGAGGTGAAAAACTGTTTTTT.

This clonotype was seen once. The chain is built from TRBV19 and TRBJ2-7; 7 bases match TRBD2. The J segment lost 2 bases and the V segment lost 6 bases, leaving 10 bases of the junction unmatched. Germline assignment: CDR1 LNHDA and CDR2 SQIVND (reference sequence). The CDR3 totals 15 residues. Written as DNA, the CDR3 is TGTGCCAGTAGCCCAAGGGGCGGGAGCCCCTACGAGCAGTACTTC. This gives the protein CASSPRGGSPYEQYF.

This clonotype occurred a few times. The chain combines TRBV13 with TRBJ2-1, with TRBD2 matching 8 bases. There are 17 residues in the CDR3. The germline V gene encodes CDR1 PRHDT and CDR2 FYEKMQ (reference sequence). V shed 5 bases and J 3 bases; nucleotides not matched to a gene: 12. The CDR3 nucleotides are TGTGCCAGCAGCCGGAGCCGGGAGGGAGATCTCTACAATGAGCAGTTCTTC. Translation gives CASSRSREGDLYNEQFF.

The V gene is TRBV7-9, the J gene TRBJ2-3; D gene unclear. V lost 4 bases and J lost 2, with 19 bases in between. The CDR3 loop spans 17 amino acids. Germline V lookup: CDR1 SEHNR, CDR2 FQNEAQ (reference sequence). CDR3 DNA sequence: TGTGCCAGCAGCTCAGTGGGTGGTCTAGACCACACAGATACGCAGTATTTT. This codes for CASSSVGGLDHTDTQYF. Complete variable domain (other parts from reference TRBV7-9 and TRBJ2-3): DTGVSQNPRHKITKRGQNVTFRCDPISEHNRLYWYRQTLGQGPEFLTYFQNEAQLEKSRLLSDRFSAERPKGSFSTLEIQRTEQGDSAMYLCASSSVGGLDHTDTQYFGPGTRLTVL.

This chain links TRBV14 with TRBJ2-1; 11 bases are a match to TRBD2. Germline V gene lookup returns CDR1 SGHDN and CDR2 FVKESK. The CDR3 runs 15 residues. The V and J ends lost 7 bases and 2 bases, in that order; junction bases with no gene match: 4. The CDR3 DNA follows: TGTGCCAGCAACGTACTAGCGGGGGCCTACAATGAGCAGTTCTTC. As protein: CASNVLAGAYNEQFF.

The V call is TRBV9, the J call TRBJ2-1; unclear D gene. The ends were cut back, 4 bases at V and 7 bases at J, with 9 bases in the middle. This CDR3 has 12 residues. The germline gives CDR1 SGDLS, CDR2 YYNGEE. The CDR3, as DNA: TGTGCCAGCAGCTCGCACCCAAATGAGCAGTTCTTC. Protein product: CASSSHPNEQFF.

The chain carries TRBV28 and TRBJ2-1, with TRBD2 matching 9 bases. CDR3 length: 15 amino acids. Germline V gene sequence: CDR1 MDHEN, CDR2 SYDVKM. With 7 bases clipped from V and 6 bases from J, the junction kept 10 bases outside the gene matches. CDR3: CASTPFSAGGNEQFF. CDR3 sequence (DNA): TGTGCCAGCACCCCCTTCTCAGCGGGAGGCAATGAGCAGTTCTTC.

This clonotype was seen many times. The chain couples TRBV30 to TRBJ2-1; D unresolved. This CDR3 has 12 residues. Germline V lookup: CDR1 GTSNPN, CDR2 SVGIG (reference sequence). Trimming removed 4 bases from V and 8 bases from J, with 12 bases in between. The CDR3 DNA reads TGTGCCTGGACCACCTATGACGATGAGCAGTTCTTC. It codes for CAWTTYDDEQFF.

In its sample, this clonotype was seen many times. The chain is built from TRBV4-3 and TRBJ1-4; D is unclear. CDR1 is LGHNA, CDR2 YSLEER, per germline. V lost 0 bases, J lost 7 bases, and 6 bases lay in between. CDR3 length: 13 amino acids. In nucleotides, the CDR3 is TGCGCCAGCAGCCAAGATGGAGGTGAAAAACTGTTTTTT. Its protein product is CASSQDGGEKLFF.